Presented here are 10 T cell receptor beta chains from one specimen sequenced in a study of blood T cell repertoires in COVID-19. The assay was immunoSEQ multiplex PCR, and TCRdb's table has in-frame clones only and misses some. The sample yields about 260,000 clones, around 87% seen once. Material: peripheral blood. These receptors all stem from a woman aged 60-75 years with COVID-19, enrolled during active disease.

This clone has only one observation. The J gene is TRBJ2-1, the V gene TRBV6-2 or TRBV6-3, with TRBD2 matching 7 bases. The CDR3 contains 15 residues. The germline V gene encodes CDR1 MNHEY and CDR2 SVGEGT. The V segment lost 1 base and the J segment 7 bases; nucleotides outside the gene matches: 7. The CDR3 bases are TGTGCCAGCAGTTACTACGGCGGGAGTCGGAATGAGCAGTTCTTC. Residues: CASSYYGGSRNEQFF.

This clone has just one count. The J gene is TRBJ1-1, the V gene TRBV7-8; the D is unclear. CDR1 and CDR2 from the germline V gene are SGHVS and FQNEAQ. The V end lost 2 bases, the J end lost 3 bases, and 7 bases lay between the germline ends. The length of the CDR3 is 13 residues. CDR3 sequence reads: CASSLKRDTEAFF. DNA of the CDR3: TGTGCCAGCAGCTTAAAGCGCGACACTGAAGCTTTCTTT.

This rearrangement joins TRBV11-2 to TRBJ2-7; a possible D gene is TRBD1 (5 bases). Germline lookup yields CDR1 SGHAT and CDR2 FQNNGV. V was pared by 1 base and J by 3 bases, with 10 bases between. This CDR3 is built from 14 residues. Written as DNA, the CDR3 is TGTGCCAGCAGCTTAGTTCCGGACATCTACGAGCAGTACTTC. This codes for CASSLVPDIYEQYF. The variable domain in full, with the rest retrieved from reference TRBV11-2 and TRBJ2-7, is EAGVAQSPRYKIIEKRQSVAFWCNPISGHATLYWYQQILGQGPKLLIQFQNNGVVDDSQLPKDRFSAERLKGVDSTLKIQPAKLEDSAVYLCASSLVPDIYEQYFGPGTRLTVT.

A single count supports this clone. The chain employs TRBV28 and TRBJ2-7, with D possibly TRBD1 on 6 matching bases. CDR1 and CDR2 from the germline V gene are MDHEN and SYDVKM. This CDR3 is 17 amino acids long. V gave up 5 bases and J gave up 2 bases, with 22 bases separating them. CDR3 DNA: TGTGCCAGCAGTCGTGGGGGTAGAACAGGGCAGGCCTACGAGCAGTACTTC. This translates into CASSRGGRTGQAYEQYF.

The genes are TRBV11-2 and TRBJ2-1, with TRBD2 matching over 8 bases. There are 15 residues in the CDR3. Per the germline V gene, CDR1 is SGHAT and CDR2 is FQNNGV. V lost 3 bases, J lost 0 bases, and 1 base stayed unmatched. The CDR3 spells CASSFLAGSYNEQFF. CDR3 sequence (DNA): TGTGCCAGCAGCTTTCTAGCGGGCTCCTACAATGAGCAGTTCTTC.

The V and J genes are TRBV5-1 and TRBJ2-2; 7 nucleotides match TRBD1. J gave up 4 bases and V 2 bases, and 5 bases lay outside the gene matches. Germline V gene sequence: CDR1 SGHRS, CDR2 YFSETQ. The CDR3 is 15 amino acids. CDR3 sequence (DNA): TGCGCCAGCAGCTTAAGACAGGGTATCACCGGGGAGCTGTTTTTT. This translates into CASSLRQGITGELFF.

The rearrangement links TRBV27 to TRBJ2-5; 8 nucleotides align to TRBD1. Looked up from germline, CDR1 is MNHEY and CDR2 is SMNVEV (reference sequence). CDR3 length: 15 amino acids. With V trimmed by 3 bases and J by 5 bases, 8 bases remained unmatched. The chain's CDR3 is CASSFSGGGMETQYF. For the CDR3, the DNA is TGTGCCAGCAGTTTTTCAGGGGGCGGGATGGAGACCCAGTACTTC.

The V gene is TRBV7-9, the J gene TRBJ2-2; 9 positions match TRBD1. Germline lookup yields CDR1 SEHNR and CDR2 FQNEAQ (reference sequence). V lost 2 bases and J lost 6; bases outside the gene matches: 13. The CDR3 totals 18 residues. CDR3 residues: CASSLWGTGTSPAGELFF. CDR3 DNA: TGTGCCAGCAGCTTATGGGGGACAGGGACATCACCCGCCGGGGAGCTGTTTTTT.

The rearrangement uses TRBV6-4 and TRBJ2-1; TRBD1 matches at 12 bases. The J segment lost 4 bases and the V segment lost 6 bases, leaving 4 bases of the junction unmatched. The V gene's germline CDR1 is MRHNA and CDR2 SNTAGT. The CDR3 sequence is 15 residues long. The CDR3 DNA follows: TGTGCCAGCAGACCGGGACAGGGGGCTTACAATGAGCAGTTCTTC. Translation: CASRPGQGAYNEQFF.

The CDR3 region has the DNA TGTGCCATCTCGACAGTACCTGGGGCCAACGTCCTGACTTTC. Residues: CAISTVPGANVLTF. V usage is TRBV10-3 and J usage is TRBJ2-6, with a possible D match to TRBD1 (5 bases). V dropped 8 bases and J dropped 2 bases, with 10 bases sitting between them. Germline V gives CDR1 ENHRY, CDR2 SYGVKD. The CDR3 has 14 amino acids.